The next 29 T cell receptor beta chains were all read from a single sample in a study of blood T cell repertoires in COVID-19. Assay used: immunoSEQ multiplex PCR; TCRdb lists only in-frame clones, some missing. The sample lists 45,000 to 55,000 clones; 80% to 85% were seen once. Sequenced material: peripheral blood. All receptors come from a man aged 50 to 59 with acute or convalescent COVID-19.

The rearrangement links TRBV29-1 to TRBJ1-2; D possibly corresponds to TRBD1 (5 bases). This CDR3 spans 11 amino acids. The germline CDR1 and CDR2 sequences are SQVTM and ANQGSEA. V was clipped by 3 bases and J by 5 bases, with 7 bases between them. CDR3 sequence: CSVESGYGYTF. CDR3 sequence (DNA): TGCAGCGTTGAGTCAGGGTATGGCTACACCTTC.

The V call is TRBV6-5, the J call TRBJ2-2; perhaps TRBD1 as D (5 bases). The V and J ends lost 2 bases and 6 bases respectively, with 13 bases between them. Germline V gene sequence: CDR1 MNHEY, CDR2 SVGAGI. CDR3 length: 15 residues. The CDR3 loop reads CASSYSLGVAGELFF. CDR3 DNA sequence: TGTGCCAGCAGTTACAGTCTAGGGGTGGCCGGGGAGCTGTTTTTT.

The chain links TRBV27 to TRBJ2-6; D perhaps matches TRBD1 (6 bases). The germline V gene encodes CDR1 MNHEY and CDR2 SMNVEV (reference sequence). The CDR3 sequence is 15 residues long. V was pared by 6 bases and J by 2 bases, with 11 bases between. The CDR3 sequence is CASRQQGAGANVLTF. The CDR3 nucleotides read TGTGCCAGCAGGCAACAGGGAGCTGGGGCCAACGTCCTGACTTTC.

This chain joins TRBV18 and TRBJ1-6; 7 bases agree with TRBD1. From germline, CDR1 is KGHSH and CDR2 LQKENI. The V and J ends lost 3 bases and 3 bases, in that order; junction bases with no gene match: 5. This CDR3 contains 16 residues. This chain's CDR3 is CASSPSTGVYNSPLHF. DNA for the CDR3: TGTGCCAGCTCACCTTCCACAGGGGTCTATAATTCACCCCTCCACTTT.

This chain uses TRBV28 with TRBJ1-6; tentatively, D is TRBD1 (6 bases). Trimming removed 4 bases at V and 10 bases at J, with 17 bases between. The CDR3 length is 15 residues. Germline CDR1 MDHEN, CDR2 SYDVKM. The CDR3 is CASSYRVGVGSPLHF. In DNA, the CDR3 is TGTGCCAGCAGTTACAGGGTCGGGGTGGGGTCACCCCTCCACTTT.

The DNA for the CDR3 is TGTGCTAGTGGTTTGGACAGACACAATCAGCCCCAGCATTTT. Translation: CASGLDRHNQPQHF. This chain uses TRBV12-5 with TRBJ1-5; no clear D gene. V lost 1 base, J lost 3 bases, and 7 bases lay in between. Germline CDR1 is LGHNT and CDR2 is FRNRAP. The CDR3 consists of 14 residues.

This clone is a singleton in its sample. The chain joins TRBV9 to TRBJ2-3, with unresolved D. CDR3 size: 15 residues. V gave up 1 base and J gave up 4 bases, with 13 bases separating them. The V gene's germline CDR1 is SGDLS and CDR2 YYNGEE. CDR3 sequence reads: CASSVSINGPDTQYF. The CDR3 region has the DNA TGTGCCAGCAGCGTATCGATCAATGGGCCAGATACGCAGTATTTT.

This sequence joins TRBV9 and TRBJ2-1, with 8 nucleotides matching TRBD2. CDR1 is SGDLS, CDR2 YYNGEE, per germline. Losses at the gene ends were 0 bases for V and 8 bases for J; bases not matched to a gene: 13. The CDR3 spans 17 residues. The CDR3 region has the DNA TGTGCCAGCAGCGTAGAAACGGGGGGGTTACCAATGCATGAGCAGTTCTTC. Protein: CASSVETGGLPMHEQFF.

This sequence joins TRBV20-1 and TRBJ1-2, with a possible D match to TRBD1 (6 bases). Trimming removed 6 bases at V and 3 bases at J, with 8 bases between. The CDR3 runs 11 residues. Germline lookup yields CDR1 DFQATT and CDR2 SNEGSKA (reference sequence). CDR3 region: CSARTDYGYTF. In DNA form, the CDR3 reads TGCAGTGCCAGGACAGACTATGGCTACACCTTC.

The chain combines TRBV7-6 with TRBJ2-1, with 10 bases matching TRBD1. The CDR3 length is 16 residues. Germline CDR1 and CDR2: SGHVS and FNYEAQ. The junction had 9 bases not matched to a gene; V was cut back by 2 bases and J by 8 bases. CDR3 amino acids: CASSLLDRGPLDEQFF. The CDR3 bases are TGTGCCAGCAGCTTACTCGACAGGGGGCCCTTGGATGAGCAGTTCTTC.

The CDR3 protein is CASSKEGGGEQYF. In DNA form, the CDR3 reads TGCGCCAGCAGCAAAGAGGGTGGTGGCGAGCAGTACTTC. The chain recombines TRBV5-1 with TRBJ2-7, with D maybe TRBD2 (5 bases). CDR3 length: 13 residues. The V and J ends lost 4 bases and 6 bases respectively, with 14 bases between them. Germline V gene data show CDR1 as SGHRS and CDR2 as YFSETQ.

This rearrangement joins TRBV30 to TRBJ1-1; D call uncertain. CDR1 is GTSNPN, CDR2 SVGIG, per germline (reference sequence). The CDR3 is 15 amino acids. Trimming cost V 0 bases and J 0 bases, with 11 bases left between them. The CDR3: CAWSVWRGMNTEAFF. CDR3 bases: TGTGCCTGGAGTGTCTGGAGAGGGATGAACACTGAAGCTTTCTTT.

The chain employs TRBV5-1 and TRBJ2-1, with 16 bases lining up with TRBD2. The ends lost 8 bases at V and 12 bases at J; junction bases unmatched: 17. The germline V gene has CDR1 SGHRS and CDR2 YFSETQ. CDR3 length: 17 residues. The CDR3: CARGLAGGPMMIKGQFF. DNA for the CDR3: TGCGCCAGGGGACTAGCGGGAGGGCCTATGATGATTAAGGGGCAGTTCTTC. Full variable domain (rest looked up from reference TRBV5-1 and TRBJ2-1): KAGVTQTPRYLIKTRGQQVTLSCSPISGHRSVSWYQQTPGQGLQFLFEYFSETQRNKGNFPGRFSGRQFSNSRSEMNVSTLELGDSALYLCARGLAGGPMMIKGQFFGPGTRLTVL.

The J gene is TRBJ2-1, the V gene TRBV7-9; TRBD2 matches 12 bases. V was clipped by 5 bases and J by 0 bases; unmatched bases: 2. The CDR3 runs 16 residues. Germline V gene sequence: CDR1 SEHNR, CDR2 FQNEAQ (reference sequence). For the CDR3, the DNA is TGTGCCAGCAGCCAGACTAGCGGGAGCTCCTACAATGAGCAGTTCTTC. It specifies CASSQTSGSSYNEQFF.

The chain is built from TRBV9 and TRBJ1-6; D unclear. The germline V gene encodes CDR1 SGDLS and CDR2 YYNGEE. The CDR3 contains 15 residues. Deletions cut 3 bases from V and 8 bases from J, with 15 bases between. The chain's CDR3 is CASSAATSRDSPLHF. The CDR3 nucleotides read TGTGCCAGCAGCGCCGCTACTTCTCGCGATTCACCCCTCCACTTT.

The chain links TRBV6-5 to TRBJ1-6, with a possible D match to TRBD1 (5 bases). V shed 5 bases and J shed 6 bases, with 11 bases lying between them. The CDR3 sequence is 14 residues long. Germline V lookup: CDR1 MNHEY, CDR2 SVGAGI. The CDR3 sequence: CASSPRDFNSPLHF. The CDR3 nucleotides are TGTGCCAGCAGTCCCCGGGACTTTAATTCACCCCTCCACTTT.

The rearrangement joins TRBV6-5 to TRBJ1-6; tentative D call: TRBD1 (5 bases). The CDR3 length is 14 residues. Germline CDR1 reads MNHEY; CDR2 reads SVGAGI. V was clipped by 2 bases and J by 10 bases, with 12 bases between them. CDR3 sequence (DNA): TGTGCCAGCAGTTACGGCGGGGCGCAGTCACCCCTCCACTTT. Protein sequence: CASSYGGAQSPLHF.

Worth noting for this clone: Other DNA sequences in this specimen translate into the identical CDR3. This chain links TRBV14 with TRBJ2-7; tentative D call: TRBD1 (6 bases). The V gene's germline CDR1 is SGHDN and CDR2 FVKESK. The CDR3 spans 14 residues. V lost 3 bases to trimming and J lost 2 bases, with 11 bases between them. CDR3 bases: TGTGCCAGCAGCCACCCAGGGGTTACCTACGAGCAGTACTTC. Encoded protein: CASSHPGVTYEQYF.

V and J are TRBV30 and TRBJ2-3; 8 bases fit TRBD2. V lost 2 bases to trimming and J lost 5 bases; unmatched junction nucleotides: 3. Germline V gene lookup returns CDR1 GTSNPN and CDR2 SVGIG (reference sequence). The CDR3 runs to 13 residues. CDR3 amino acids: CAWSPAGGDTQYF. The CDR3, as DNA: TGTGCCTGGAGTCCGGCGGGGGGAGATACGCAGTATTTT.

This clone was seen more than once but under ten times. CDR3 amino acids: CASTPGEGALGNTIYF. The DNA of the CDR3 is TGTGCCAGCACTCCCGGAGAGGGGGCACTGGGAAACACCATATATTTT. The chain recombines TRBV4-2 with TRBJ1-3, with 7 bases fitting TRBD1. Germline CDR1 LGHNA, CDR2 YNFKEQ. This CDR3 has 16 amino acids. V gave up 7 bases and J gave up 4 bases; unmatched junction bases: 13.

The chain couples TRBV7-9 to TRBJ2-2, with D perhaps TRBD1 (5 bases). Trimming took off 0 bases at V and 4 bases at J, with 12 bases between the two ends. The CDR3 spans 16 residues. From germline, CDR1 is SEHNR and CDR2 FQNEAQ (reference sequence). The CDR3 reads CASSLAETDFTGELFF. CDR3 coding DNA: TGTGCCAGCAGCTTAGCGGAGACAGACTTCACCGGGGAGCTGTTTTTT.

The genes are TRBV5-4 and TRBJ2-7; TRBD2 aligns across 11 bases. CDR1 and CDR2 (germline): SGHNT, YYREEE (reference sequence). The CDR3 sequence is 20 residues long. With V trimmed by 0 bases and J by 3 bases, 17 bases remained unmatched. CDR3 DNA: TGTGCCAGCAGCTTGGGGCTAGCGGGAGGCCAGTCTCCGGGACTCTACGAGCAGTACTTC. Residues: CASSLGLAGGQSPGLYEQYF. Full variable domain (rest looked up from reference TRBV5-4 and TRBJ2-7): ETGVTQSPTHLIKTRGQQVTLRCSSQSGHNTVSWYQQALGQGPQFIFQYYREEENGRGNFPPRFSGLQFPNYSSELNVNALELDDSALYLCASSLGLAGGQSPGLYEQYFGPGTRLTVT.

The V and J genes are TRBV28 and TRBJ2-3, with D uncertain. The CDR3 loop spans 14 amino acids. Germline values: CDR1 MDHEN, CDR2 SYDVKM. Trimming pared 2 bases from V and 4 bases from J, leaving 10 bases between. The CDR3 DNA sequence: TGTGCCAGCAGTTTAGCGGTCCTTGCAGATACGCAGTATTTT. Protein product: CASSLAVLADTQYF.

The rearrangement uses TRBV9 and TRBJ2-7; TRBD1 agrees at 8 bases. V was clipped by 0 bases and J by 5 bases; unmatched bases: 4. The CDR3 is made up of 14 amino acids. The germline gives CDR1 SGDLS, CDR2 YYNGEE. The CDR3 region is CASSVDQGANEQYF. The CDR3 DNA is TGTGCCAGCAGCGTAGATCAGGGGGCCAACGAGCAGTACTTC.

The chain couples TRBV11-2 to TRBJ2-2; TRBD2 agrees at 8 bases. The V gene end was trimmed by 3 bases and the J gene end by 0 bases; junction bases not matched to a gene: 3. Germline V gene sequence: CDR1 SGHAT, CDR2 FQNNGV. This CDR3 contains 16 residues. CDR3 protein: CASSLPGLANTGELFF. The CDR3, as DNA: TGTGCCAGCAGCTTGCCGGGACTAGCGAACACCGGGGAGCTGTTTTTT.

The rearrangement links TRBV7-8 to TRBJ2-3, with 7 bases fitting TRBD1. Germline loops: CDR1 SGHVS, CDR2 FQNEAQ. Trimming removed 5 bases from V and 8 bases from J; junction bases left unmatched: 16. There are 16 residues in the CDR3. Here the CDR3 DNA reads TGTGCCAGCAGCATAACTGGGACAGAATCTTTTGGTACGCAGTATTTT. It codes for CASSITGTESFGTQYF.

V is TRBV29-1 and J is TRBJ2-5; 10 bases map to TRBD2. The trim removed 6 bases at V and 3 bases at J, leaving 4 bases unmatched. CDR3 length: 13 residues. Germline values: CDR1 SQVTM, CDR2 ANQGSEA. The DNA for the CDR3 is TGCAGCGTCCAAACTAGCGGGGAAGAGACCCAGTACTTC. The encoded protein is CSVQTSGEETQYF.

This clone showed up just a few times. This chain connects TRBV5-8 to TRBJ1-4; TRBD1 matches 7 bases. V shed 5 bases and J 7 bases; nucleotides not matched to a gene: 11. The germline CDR1 and CDR2 sequences are SGHTS and YDEGEE. The CDR3 sequence is 15 residues long. CDR3 DNA: TGTGCCAGCAGTTCCCGGGGACAGCCAACTGAAAAACTGTTTTTT. Translating gives CASSSRGQPTEKLFF.

This chain uses TRBV4-2 with TRBJ2-5, with 9 bases lining up with TRBD2. This CDR3 has 15 amino acids. With 3 bases clipped from V and 2 bases from J, the junction kept 4 bases outside the gene matches. Per the germline V gene, CDR1 is LGHNA and CDR2 is YNFKEQ. CDR3 protein: CASSHFTSGQETQYF. The DNA for the CDR3 is TGTGCCAGCAGCCACTTCACTAGCGGGCAAGAGACCCAGTACTTC.